Following are 29 T cell receptor beta chains from one sample sequenced in a study of blood T cell repertoires in COVID-19. TCRdb keeps only in-frame clones here, not all; method: immunoSEQ multiplex PCR. There are some 250,000 clones in the sample; around 86% occur only once, and over 2% lies in the top ten. The source material was peripheral blood. The source is a young man who had recovered from COVID-19.

The chain carries TRBV27 and TRBJ2-1; 15 bases are a match to TRBD2. The length of the CDR3 is 15 residues. Germline lookup yields CDR1 MNHEY and CDR2 SMNVEV (reference sequence). V dropped 8 bases and J dropped 7; count of bases not matched to a gene: 6. CDR3 region: CASGEGTSGGNEQFF. The CDR3 DNA sequence: TGTGCCAGCGGGGAGGGGACTAGCGGGGGGAATGAGCAGTTCTTC.

This rearrangement joins TRBV4-1 to TRBJ2-5; 10 bases match TRBD1. J lost 0 bases, V lost 0 bases, and 7 bases had no gene match. Germline CDR1 reads MGHRA; CDR2 reads YSYEKL. The CDR3 spans 18 residues. DNA of the CDR3: TGCGCCAGCAGCCAAGAACCGAGGGGGACAGGGGACCAAGAGACCCAGTACTTC. Translation: CASSQEPRGTGDQETQYF.

V and J are TRBV4-3 and TRBJ2-7; tentative D call: TRBD2 (6 bases). The CDR3 sequence is 16 residues long. From germline, CDR1 is LGHNA and CDR2 YSLEER. V gave up 3 bases and J gave up 4 bases, with 19 bases separating them. The CDR3 DNA follows: TGCGCCAGCAGCCAGTCGGGGGAGCGGACTATGTACGAGCAGTACTTC. Its translation: CASSQSGERTMYEQYF.

The genes are TRBV29-1 and TRBJ2-5, with 8 bases identical to TRBD2. The junction had 11 bases not matched to a gene; V was cut back by 7 bases and J by 4 bases. Germline V CDR1 and CDR2: SQVTM, ANQGSEA. This CDR3 has 14 residues. In DNA, the CDR3 is TGCAGCGCGACCCGGGGGGGCCGTGGAGAGACCCAGTACTTC. It is translated as CSATRGGRGETQYF.

The sample holds a few counts of this clone. This sequence joins TRBV3-1 (or the pseudogene TRBV3-2) and TRBJ2-5; D not resolved. V lost 2 bases to trimming and J lost 1 base, with 8 bases between them. Germline V gene lookup returns CDR1 LGHDT and CDR2 YNNKEL (reference sequence). The CDR3 length is 14 residues. The CDR3 sequence: CASSQISGQETQYF. The CDR3 coding sequence is TGTGCCAGCAGCCAAATTTCCGGCCAAGAGACCCAGTACTTC.

In DNA, the CDR3 is TGTGCCAGCAGTGAATCTGGCTCGTTCGAGCAGTACTTC. Translating gives CASSESGSFEQYF. The chain is built from TRBV6-1 and TRBJ2-7; no firm D call. V was trimmed by 2 bases and J by 6 bases, leaving 11 bases between them. There are 13 residues in the CDR3. Germline values: CDR1 MNHNS, CDR2 SASEGT.

The chain employs TRBV27 and TRBJ1-4, with no clear D. V lost 6 bases, J lost 3 bases, and 14 bases lay in between. This CDR3 is 15 amino acids long. Germline V lookup: CDR1 MNHEY, CDR2 SMNVEV (reference sequence). The CDR3 DNA reads TGTGCCAGCAGCCCCCAGTTGAACCCTAATGAAAAACTGTTTTTT. Protein sequence: CASSPQLNPNEKLFF.

The CDR3 DNA reads TGTGCCAGCACCCTAAGGGCGGGGGGACGAACAGATACGCAGTATTTT. Encoded protein: CASTLRAGGRTDTQYF. The rearrangement joins TRBV3-1 (or the pseudogene TRBV3-2) to TRBJ2-3, with 8 bases aligning to TRBD2. The CDR3 length is 16 residues. CDR1 is LGHDT, CDR2 YNNKEL, per germline (reference sequence). After removal of 7 bases from V and 3 bases from J, the junction contained 12 bases not matched to a gene.

The V and J genes are TRBV3-1 (or the pseudogene TRBV3-2) and TRBJ1-5, with a possible D match to TRBD1 (6 bases). Trimming stripped 2 bases from V and 6 bases from J, with 8 bases between. Germline CDR1 is LGHDT and CDR2 is YNNKEL (reference sequence). CDR3 size: 13 residues. CDR3 protein: CASSQQGGQPQHF. DNA of the CDR3: TGTGCCAGCAGCCAACAAGGGGGTCAGCCCCAGCATTTT.

The J gene is TRBJ2-7, the V gene TRBV5-5, with D tentatively TRBD1 (7 bases). Germline V gene sequence: CDR1 SGHKS, CDR2 YYEKEE (reference sequence). This CDR3 region has 15 residues. The germline V and J ends were trimmed by 0 bases and 2 bases, with 12 bases remaining between them. CDR3 bases: TGTGCCAGCAGCTTGGAGCAGGGGGGACCCTACGAGCAGTACTTC. Translated: CASSLEQGGPYEQYF.

This clone was counted once. The V and J genes are TRBV6-5 and TRBJ2-1, with a possible D match to TRBD2 (6 bases). The V gene's germline CDR1 is MNHEY and CDR2 SVGAGI. The CDR3 totals 12 residues. V was clipped by 7 bases and J by 12 bases, with 16 bases between them. CDR3 DNA sequence: TGTGCCAGCACGGGACCGGGAGAATGGCAGTTCTTC. Translated: CASTGPGEWQFF.

This chain's CDR3 is CASSSMTRLWTGELFF. DNA of the CDR3: TGTGCCAGCTCTTCGATGACACGGTTATGGACCGGGGAGCTGTTTTTT. This sequence joins TRBV19 and TRBJ2-2; D is ambiguous. Germline CDR1 LNHDA, CDR2 SQIVND (reference sequence). The CDR3 covers 16 residues. Trimming took off 9 bases at V and 5 bases at J, with 22 bases between the two ends.

The chain has TRBV7-9 and TRBJ1-4, with 10 bases lining up with TRBD1. The CDR3 is 15 residues long. The V gene's germline CDR1 is SEHNR and CDR2 FQNEAQ (reference sequence). V dropped 5 bases and J dropped 3; count of bases not matched to a gene: 3. The CDR3 DNA sequence: TGTGCCAGCAGCACTGGGACAGGGGCTAATGAAAAACTGTTTTTT. It encodes CASSTGTGANEKLFF.

The genes are TRBV6-5 and TRBJ1-2; 9 positions match TRBD1. The junction had 7 bases not matched to a gene; V was cut back by 6 bases and J by 8 bases. Per germline, CDR1 MNHEY and CDR2 SVGAGI. The CDR3 contains 13 residues. CDR3 protein: CASRTQGARGYTF. CDR3 in DNA: TGTGCCAGCAGGACACAGGGGGCGCGAGGCTACACCTTC.

The chain combines TRBV3-1 (or the pseudogene TRBV3-2) with TRBJ2-1; 10 bases match TRBD2. Germline V lookup: CDR1 LGHDT, CDR2 YNNKEL (reference sequence). The CDR3 consists of 17 residues. J gave up 4 bases and V 5 bases, and 11 bases lay outside the gene matches. The CDR3 nucleotides are TGTGCCAGCAGCGAGCCAAGCGGGGGGGTAAAATACAATGAGCAGTTCTTC. This translates into CASSEPSGGVKYNEQFF.

The chain employs TRBV3-1 (or the pseudogene TRBV3-2) and TRBJ1-5; tentatively, D is TRBD1 (6 bases). The length of the CDR3 is 13 residues. Per the germline V gene, CDR1 is LGHDT and CDR2 is YNNKEL (reference sequence). Deletions cut 2 bases from V and 7 bases from J, with 9 bases between. The CDR3 protein is CASSQQGWQPQHF. The CDR3 nucleotides read TGTGCCAGCAGCCAACAGGGGTGGCAGCCCCAGCATTTT.

This chain joins TRBV4-1 and TRBJ2-3; D gene ambiguous. V lost 3 bases and J lost 0, with 13 bases in between. The CDR3 is made up of 16 amino acids. Per germline, CDR1 MGHRA and CDR2 YSYEKL. The chain's CDR3 is CASSHTTAPSTDTQYF. The CDR3 bases are TGCGCCAGCAGCCACACTACCGCCCCTAGCACAGATACGCAGTATTTT.

The sample holds a few counts of this clone. The chain carries TRBV9 and TRBJ2-6, with D perhaps matching TRBD1 (5 bases). CDR1 and CDR2 (germline): SGDLS, YYNGEE. Trimming shortened V by 5 bases and J by 4 bases, and 10 bases separated the two germline ends. The CDR3 extends over 14 amino acids. The CDR3 coding sequence is TGTGCCAGCAGACCAGGGTCCGGGGCCAACGTCCTGACTTTC. Its protein product is CASRPGSGANVLTF.

This clone was seen once. V is TRBV3-1 (or the pseudogene TRBV3-2) and J is TRBJ1-2; 11 bases agree with TRBD1. In germline, CDR1 is LGHDT, CDR2 YNNKEL (reference sequence). CDR3 length equals 16 residues. Trimming cost V 0 bases and J 5 bases; bases outside gene matches: 5. The CDR3 spells CASSQDIGTGGYGYTF. The DNA for the CDR3 is TGTGCCAGCAGCCAAGATATAGGGACAGGGGGGTATGGCTACACCTTC.

This clone was counted between two and nine times. The gene calls are TRBV6-5 and TRBJ1-2; maybe TRBD1 (5 bases). V was pared by 6 bases and J by 4 bases, with 9 bases between. From germline, CDR1 is MNHEY and CDR2 SVGAGI. The CDR3 consists of 12 residues. CDR3 sequence reads: CASRRGGYGYTF. The CDR3 DNA reads TGTGCCAGCAGAAGGGGCGGCTATGGCTACACCTTC.

The chain employs TRBV3-1 (or the pseudogene TRBV3-2) and TRBJ2-5, with 13 bases lining up with TRBD2. With 0 bases clipped from V and 5 bases from J, the junction kept 0 bases outside the gene matches. From germline, CDR1 is LGHDT and CDR2 YNNKEL (reference sequence). The CDR3 loop spans 15 amino acids. CDR3 sequence: CASSQETSGRETQYF. For the CDR3, the DNA is TGTGCCAGCAGCCAAGAGACTAGCGGGAGGGAGACCCAGTACTTC.

The V and J genes are TRBV6-5 and TRBJ1-2; no reliable D call. The CDR3 length is 12 residues. V gave up 2 bases and J gave up 8 bases, with 9 bases separating them. Germline assignment: CDR1 MNHEY and CDR2 SVGAGI. CDR3 DNA sequence: TGTGCCAGCAGTTACGAGTCGGGGGGCTACACCTTC. Amino acids: CASSYESGGYTF.

This clone was counted many times. The chain recombines TRBV28 with TRBJ1-5; no definite D call. The V end was cut by 3 bases, the J end by 4 bases, with 16 bases between. The germline V gene encodes CDR1 MDHEN and CDR2 SYDVKM. The CDR3 sequence is 16 residues long. The CDR3 protein is CASSFPTQTLNQPQHF. For the CDR3, the DNA is TGTGCCAGCAGTTTCCCCACACAGACCTTAAATCAGCCCCAGCATTTT.

The gene calls are TRBV19 and TRBJ1-5; 8 positions match TRBD1. The V gene's germline CDR1 is LNHDA and CDR2 SQIVND (reference sequence). J lost 6 bases, V lost 9 bases, and 7 bases had no gene match. The CDR3 length is 13 residues. The DNA of the CDR3 is TGTGCCAGCCTGCAGGGGGCCGGTCAGCCCCAGCATTTT. As protein: CASLQGAGQPQHF.

This sequence joins TRBV13 and TRBJ2-2, with unresolved D. The V end was cut by 3 bases, the J end by 0 bases, with 11 bases between. CDR3 length: 16 residues. CDR1 and CDR2 from the germline V gene are PRHDT and FYEKMQ (reference sequence). The CDR3 reads CASSFIMATNTGELFF. Written as DNA, the CDR3 is TGTGCCAGCAGCTTTATAATGGCAACGAACACCGGGGAGCTGTTTTTT.

The rearrangement joins TRBV19 to TRBJ2-7; D remains unclear. CDR3 size: 16 residues. CDR1 and CDR2 from the germline V gene are LNHDA and SQIVND (reference sequence). V gave up 5 bases and J gave up 3 bases, with 20 bases separating them. Written as DNA, the CDR3 is TGTGCCAGTAGTGGTCGAGCGACGGCCTCCTTCTACGAGCAGTACTTC. Its protein is CASSGRATASFYEQYF. The variable domain in full, with the rest retrieved from reference TRBV19 and TRBJ2-7, is DGGITQSPKYLFRKEGQNVTLSCEQNLNHDAMYWYRQDPGQGLRLIYYSQIVNDFQKGDIAEGYSVSREKKESFPLTVTSAQKNPTAFYLCASSGRATASFYEQYFGPGTRLTVT.

The chain couples TRBV7-9 to TRBJ2-2; D unresolved. The CDR3 extends over 14 amino acids. The germline CDR1 and CDR2 sequences are SEHNR and FQNEAQ (reference sequence). V dropped 5 bases and J dropped 1 base, with 8 bases sitting between them. CDR3 DNA sequence: TGTGCCAGCAGCCCCCCGGGGAACACCGGGGAGCTGTTTTTT. Protein: CASSPPGNTGELFF.

V and J are TRBV11-2 and TRBJ1-1; perhaps TRBD1 as D (6 bases). V lost 3 bases and J 1 base, leaving 18 bases between the germline ends. The CDR3 consists of 17 residues. Germline V CDR1 and CDR2: SGHAT, FQNNGV. The CDR3 DNA reads TGTGCCAGCAGCTTCACGGACAGTCCCCTCGGGAACACTGAAGCTTTCTTT. It encodes CASSFTDSPLGNTEAFF.

Remarks on this clone: A junction boundary mismatches the germline segment, possibly from a read error. The CDR3 nucleotides are TGCGCCAGCAGCCAAGATAACCCAGGGACTATGAGACCACCCTTCCACTTT. Its translation is CASSQDNPGTMRPPFHF. The J gene is TRBJ1-6, the V gene TRBV4-1; perhaps TRBD1 as D (5 bases). Germline-derived CDR1 and CDR2 are MGHRA and YSYEKL. There are 17 residues in the CDR3.